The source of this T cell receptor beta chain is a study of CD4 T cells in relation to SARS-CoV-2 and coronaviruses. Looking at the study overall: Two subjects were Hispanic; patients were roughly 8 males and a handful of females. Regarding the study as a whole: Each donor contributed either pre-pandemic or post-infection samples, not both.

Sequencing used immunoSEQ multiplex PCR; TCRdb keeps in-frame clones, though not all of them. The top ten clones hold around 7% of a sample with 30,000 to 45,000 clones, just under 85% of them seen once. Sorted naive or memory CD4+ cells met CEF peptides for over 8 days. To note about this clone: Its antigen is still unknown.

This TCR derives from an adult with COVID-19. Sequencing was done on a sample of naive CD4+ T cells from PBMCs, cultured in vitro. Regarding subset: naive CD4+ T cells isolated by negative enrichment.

The CDR3 region is CASSRTRRPQETQYF. The CDR3 bases are TGTGCCAGCAGCCGCACCCGAAGACCACAAGAGACCCAGTACTTC. This rearrangement joins TRBV7-6 to TRBJ2-5; D unresolved. V gave up 5 bases and J gave up 2 bases, with 15 bases separating them. This CDR3 region has 15 residues. Per the germline V gene, CDR1 is SGHVS and CDR2 is FNYEAQ.